Listed below are T cell receptor beta chains from one sample, sequenced in a study of neurological immune-mediated disorders. TCRdb re-analysed the 5' RACE reads in MiXCR, keeping a single row per CDR3 protein. The data contain about 79,000 distinct CDR3 sequences, 11% to 15% of them seen just once; the ten biggest clones take up about 7%. Material: PBMCs. All receptors derive from a woman aged 45-65 years in good health. The CDR3 runs from the conserved cysteine through the conserved F or W. Expanded clones get a size class; other rows say once, few or many, or leave the size out.

V: TRBV27; length: 16; size: many; CDR3: CASSSDNRGIYTEAFF
V: TRBV15; length: 17; size: many; CDR3: CATSARGDRVGYNEQFF
V: TRBV3-1; length: 15; size: many; CDR3: CASSQEGGPWETQYF
V: TRBV7-3; length: 15; size: many; CDR3: CASSQNGLAGDTQYF
V: TRBV2; length: 15; size: many; CDR3: CASSEKGLEADTQYF
V: TRBV28; length: 13; size: many; CDR3: CASSSRDTETQYF
V: TRBV24-1; length: 15; size: many; CDR3: CATSDRTDRTDTQYF
V: TRBV9; length: 14; size: once; CDR3: CASSVQGGDEKLFF
V: TRBV5-5; length: 15; size: many; CDR3: CASTLAGGSYNEQFF
V: TRBV4-2; length: 16; size: many; CDR3: CASSQDFSTGSYGYTF
V: TRBV20-1; length: 14; size: many; CDR3: CSARGNSGRETQYF
V: TRBV5-1; length: 16; size: .; CDR3: CASSPRTSGAQETQYF
V: TRBV6-5; length: 15; size: many; CDR3: CASSLLAGVRNEQFF
V: TRBV4-1; length: 17; size: .; CDR3: CASSQGASGGAYNEQFF
V: TRBV11-2; length: 15; size: .; CDR3: CVSSLDNRQGGEQYF
V: TRBV5-5; length: 12; size: .; CDR3: CASSSGTGLRLF
V: TRBV28; length: 14; size: many; CDR3: CASSSPGPRNIQYF
V: TRBV7-6; length: 17; size: .; CDR3: CASSLGQSGGAYNEQFF
V: TRBV7-2; length: 14; size: many; CDR3: CASSPHRVTDTQYF
V: TRBV28; length: 17; size: many; CDR3: CASSLSPFGGFNNEQFF
V: TRBV5-1; length: 15; size: many; CDR3: CASSLFGGSPTEAFF
V: TRBV28; length: 15; size: many; CDR3: CASSTRLAGAYEQYF
V: TRBV5-1; length: 17; size: many; CDR3: CASSLLSSGSSSDTQYF
V: TRBV10-2; length: 14; size: .; CDR3: CASSVDRGRDEAFF
V: TRBV9; length: 17; size: many; CDR3: CASSQRVAGGVNHEQFF
V: TRBV5-5; length: 14; size: .; CDR3: CASSLSQTIYGYTF
V: TRBV5-1; length: 15; size: many; CDR3: CASFPGDLAYNEQFF
V: TRBV7-9; length: 14; size: .; CDR3: CASSFLTGEGRQYF
V: TRBV28; length: 15; size: many; CDR3: CASSLKLLNTGELFF
V: TRBV20-1; length: 15; size: .; CDR3: CSAREPGGSTDTQYF
V: TRBV20-1; length: 12; size: .; CDR3: CSARQDFNEQFF
V: TRBV5-6; length: 17; size: many; CDR3: CASSSTAIGSLGVEQYF
V: TRBV10-3; length: 15; size: many; CDR3: CAISEEGGTFYEQYF
V: TRBV20-1; length: 12; size: many; CDR3: CSASRTSYEQYF
V: TRBV28; length: 18; size: many; CDR3: CASSLPTGARSYNSPLHF
V: TRBV7-6; length: 16; size: many; CDR3: CASSPPGTGVQETQYF
V: TRBV5-5; length: 14; size: many; CDR3: CASSPQTHNYGYTF
V: TRBV5-1; length: 14; size: many; CDR3: CASSFSQRQETQYF
V: TRBV5-1; length: 15; size: many; CDR3: CASSLDGQVFEKLFF
V: TRBV6-5; length: 15; size: many; CDR3: CASSFRDSNTGELFF
V: TRBV11-2; length: 15; size: many; CDR3: CASSPQAGGPNTQYF
V: TRBV3-1; length: 13; size: many; CDR3: CASSYTHTDTQYF
V: TRBV28; length: 16; size: .; CDR3: CAITPLASGRYNEQFF
V: TRBV5-5; length: 15; size: many; CDR3: CASSSAGTPTGTQYF
V: TRBV7-2; length: 16; size: many; CDR3: CASTTFGTVFQETQYF
V: TRBV27; length: 15; size: many; CDR3: CASSLLGGKTYEQYF
V: TRBV5-1; length: 15; size: many; CDR3: CASSQGDISSGEQYF
V: TRBV28; length: 17; size: many; CDR3: CASSVPRVAGFYNEQFF